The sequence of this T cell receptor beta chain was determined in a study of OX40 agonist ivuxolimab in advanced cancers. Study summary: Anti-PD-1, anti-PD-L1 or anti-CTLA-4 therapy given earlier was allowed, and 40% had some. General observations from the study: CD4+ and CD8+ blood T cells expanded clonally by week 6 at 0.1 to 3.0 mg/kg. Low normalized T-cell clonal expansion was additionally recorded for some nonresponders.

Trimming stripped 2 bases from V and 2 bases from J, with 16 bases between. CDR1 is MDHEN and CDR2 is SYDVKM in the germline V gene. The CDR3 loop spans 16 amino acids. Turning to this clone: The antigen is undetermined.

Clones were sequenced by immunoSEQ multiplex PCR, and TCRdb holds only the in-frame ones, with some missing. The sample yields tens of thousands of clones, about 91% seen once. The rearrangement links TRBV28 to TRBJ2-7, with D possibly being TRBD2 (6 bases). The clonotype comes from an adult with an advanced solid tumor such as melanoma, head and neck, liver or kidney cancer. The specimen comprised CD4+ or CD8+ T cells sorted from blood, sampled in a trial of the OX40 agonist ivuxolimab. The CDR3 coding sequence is TGTGCCAGCAGTTTACTCGGAGGGACGGAGACCTACGAGCAGTACTTC. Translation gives CASSLLGGTETYEQYF.